The 29 T cell receptor beta chains given below trace back to one sample, sequenced in a study of control samples from healthy donors and cancer patients. The assay was immunoSEQ multiplex PCR, and TCRdb's table has in-frame clones only and misses some. The sample has around 130,000 clones, 85% to 90% seen once; the top ten hold 12%. The sequencing sample was made of blood. These receptors came from a man younger than 40 in good health.

V and J are TRBV7-9 and TRBJ1-2; 11 positions match TRBD1. CDR1 and CDR2 (germline): SEHNR, FQNEAQ (reference sequence). CDR3 length equals 15 residues. Trimming took 1 base from V and 9 from J; bases not matched to a gene: 7. The CDR3, as DNA: TGTGCCAGCAGCTTAGGCCCCGGGACAGGGGGGAGCTACACCTTC. As protein: CASSLGPGTGGSYTF.

This chain links TRBV2 with TRBJ2-7; TRBD2 agrees at 15 bases. Germline assignment: CDR1 SNHLY and CDR2 FYNNEI. The CDR3 covers 17 residues. The trim removed 3 bases at V and 7 bases at J, leaving 10 bases unmatched. The CDR3 region is CASSEGLAGGAYSEQYV. The CDR3 DNA reads TGTGCCAGCAGTGAGGGACTAGCGGGGGGTGCCTACTCGGAGCAGTACGTC.

This clone has only one observation. The chain links TRBV9 to TRBJ2-2; perhaps D is TRBD1 or TRBD2 (5 bases each). Trimming cost V 2 bases and J 4 bases, with 15 bases left between them. The germline CDR1 and CDR2 sequences are SGDLS and YYNGEE. The CDR3 is 16 residues long. The CDR3 DNA reads TGTGCCAGCAGCGTGGGGACGCTCAGATCCACCGGGGAGCTGTTTTTT. This sequence encodes CASSVGTLRSTGELFF.

This clone showed up just once. This chain joins TRBV7-9 and TRBJ2-7, with TRBD2 matching over 9 bases. The CDR3 sequence is 16 residues long. With 5 bases clipped from V and 2 bases from J, the junction kept 10 bases outside the gene matches. Germline V lookup: CDR1 SEHNR, CDR2 FQNEAQ (reference sequence). The CDR3 coding sequence is TGTGCCAGCAGCCCACCGGGACTAGCAGGAACCTACGAGCAGTACTTC. Its protein is CASSPPGLAGTYEQYF.

This clone was counted a few times. The same CDR3 can be traced to other DNA sequences in this sample. This chain uses TRBV19 with TRBJ1-1; 9 positions agree with TRBD1. In germline, CDR1 is LNHDA, CDR2 SQIVND (reference sequence). The CDR3 loop spans 13 amino acids. Trimming at V came to 6 bases and at J to 1 base, leaving 0 bases not matched to a gene. For the CDR3, the DNA is TGTGCCAGTAGGGGACAGGGGAACACTGAAGCTTTCTTT. This translates into CASRGQGNTEAFF.

The chain uses TRBV3-1 (or the pseudogene TRBV3-2) and TRBJ1-1; no firm D call. The CDR3 has 11 residues. Germline CDR1 LGHDT, CDR2 YNNKEL (reference sequence). V gave up 3 bases and J gave up 10 bases, with 9 bases separating them. This CDR3 reads CASSHGNGAFF. The CDR3 DNA reads as TGTGCCAGCAGCCACGGGAACGGAGCTTTCTTT.

The V and J genes are TRBV6-2 or TRBV6-3 and TRBJ2-3; a possible D gene is TRBD1 (6 bases). The germline V and J ends were trimmed by 0 bases and 5 bases, with 18 bases remaining between them. This CDR3 spans 17 amino acids. Germline loops: CDR1 MNHEY, CDR2 SVGEGT. The CDR3 nucleotides are TGTGCCAGCAGTTACTCGATAAGGACAGCTAGAGAAGATACGCAGTATTTT. Residues: CASSYSIRTAREDTQYF.

J is TRBJ1-2 and V is TRBV6-4, with TRBD1 identical over 11 bases. V shed 7 bases and J 7 bases; nucleotides not matched to a gene: 5. The CDR3 is made up of 13 amino acids. CDR1 and CDR2 from the germline V gene are MRHNA and SNTAGT. The CDR3 loop is CASKGQGAIGYTF. The CDR3 nucleotides are TGTGCCAGCAAAGGACAGGGGGCGATTGGCTACACCTTC.

The J gene is TRBJ2-3, the V gene TRBV7-9; no firm D call. The germline V gene encodes CDR1 SEHNR and CDR2 FQNEAQ (reference sequence). The germline V and J ends were trimmed by 5 bases and 4 bases, with 10 bases remaining between them. This CDR3 spans 13 amino acids. The CDR3 loop is CASSPLAADTQYF. The CDR3 nucleotides read TGTGCCAGCAGCCCCCTTGCGGCAGATACGCAGTATTTT. Based on the CDR3 plus reference TRBV7-9 and TRBJ2-3, the full variable domain is DTGVSQNPRHKITKRGQNVTFRCDPISEHNRLYWYRQTLGQGPEFLTYFQNEAQLEKSRLLSDRFSAERPKGSFSTLEIQRTEQGDSAMYLCASSPLAADTQYFGPGTRLTVL.

The chain carries TRBV7-8 and TRBJ2-5; TRBD2 might be the D (5 bases). Trimming cost V 2 bases and J 1 base, with 17 bases left between them. Per the germline V gene, CDR1 is SGHVS and CDR2 is FQNEAQ. The CDR3 has 17 amino acids. The CDR3 region has the DNA TGTGCCAGCAGCTTAAACGAAAACGGGGTAGCCCAAGAGACCCAGTACTTC. The encoded protein is CASSLNENGVAQETQYF.

The CDR3 nucleotides read TGTGCCAGCAGTGAGGAACGACTCCCGCTCCACTTT. It codes for CASSEERLPLHF. The V gene is TRBV2, the J gene TRBJ1-6; D gene unclear. The germline CDR1 and CDR2 sequences are SNHLY and FYNNEI. V was cut by 3 bases and J by 16 bases, with 13 bases left in between. The CDR3 extends over 12 amino acids.

The chain employs TRBV5-1 and TRBJ2-3; 7 bases agree with TRBD1. V lost 0 bases and J lost 4; bases outside the gene matches: 8. The CDR3 sequence is 16 residues long. CDR1 and CDR2 from the germline V gene are SGHRS and YFSETQ. The DNA for the CDR3 is TGCGCCAGCAGCTTGGGTACGGCAGGGGGAGCAGATACGCAGTATTTT. It is translated as CASSLGTAGGADTQYF.

This rearrangement joins TRBV19 to TRBJ1-2; 9 positions agree with TRBD1. The CDR3 loop spans 17 amino acids. Germline trimming cut 3 bases from V and 7 bases from J; bases unmatched to any gene: 15. CDR1 is LNHDA, CDR2 SQIVND, per germline (reference sequence). The CDR3 bases are TGTGCCAGTAGTATGCCCACCATACAGGGGGCCATGGGTGGCTACACCTTC. Amino acids: CASSMPTIQGAMGGYTF. Complete variable domain (other parts from reference TRBV19 and TRBJ1-2): DGGITQSPKYLFRKEGQNVTLSCEQNLNHDAMYWYRQDPGQGLRLIYYSQIVNDFQKGDIAEGYSVSREKKESFPLTVTSAQKNPTAFYLCASSMPTIQGAMGGYTFGSGTRLTVV.

The chain is built from TRBV6-5 and TRBJ1-1; 10 nucleotides match TRBD1. CDR1 MNHEY and CDR2 SVGAGI come from the germline V gene. The CDR3 sequence is 13 residues long. Germline trimming cut 6 bases from V and 11 bases from J; bases unmatched to any gene: 9. As DNA, the CDR3 is TGTGCCAGCAGAGGGACAGGGGCCGAGGGGGCTTTCTTT. It yields the protein CASRGTGAEGAFF.

The chain joins TRBV6-5 to TRBJ2-3, with 7 positions matching TRBD1. CDR3 length equals 15 residues. Germline V gene lookup returns CDR1 MNHEY and CDR2 SVGAGI. Losses at the gene ends were 7 bases for V and 12 bases for J; bases not matched to a gene: 19. The CDR3 is CASIPHPGQLESQYF. CDR3 bases: TGTGCCAGCATCCCTCATCCGGGACAGCTAGAGTCTCAGTATTTT.

V gene TRBV9 combines with J gene TRBJ2-3; D is unresolved. The V and J ends lost 2 bases and 5 bases respectively, with 15 bases between them. The CDR3 runs to 15 residues. Germline V gene lookup returns CDR1 SGDLS and CDR2 YYNGEE. CDR3 sequence: CASSVSPDPGDTQYF. In DNA, the CDR3 is TGTGCCAGCAGCGTCTCACCCGACCCGGGAGATACGCAGTATTTT.

J is TRBJ2-1 and V is TRBV5-6, with a possible D match to TRBD2 (5 bases). In germline, CDR1 is SGHDT, CDR2 YYEEEE. This CDR3 is built from 14 residues. Trimming pared 3 bases from V and 12 bases from J, leaving 19 bases between. The CDR3 loop reads CASSYGLPLRGQFF. The DNA for the CDR3 is TGTGCCAGCAGCTACGGACTCCCCCTGCGAGGGCAGTTCTTC.

V gene TRBV19 combines with J gene TRBJ1-1; a weak D match, TRBD1 (5 bases). The V and J ends lost 5 bases and 1 base respectively, with 14 bases between them. Germline values: CDR1 LNHDA, CDR2 SQIVND (reference sequence). The length of the CDR3 is 15 residues. This CDR3 reads CASSPQMTANTEAFF. As DNA, the CDR3 is TGTGCCAGTAGTCCTCAAATGACAGCGAACACTGAAGCTTTCTTT.

The CDR3: CASSLAKGSGANVLTF. For the CDR3, the DNA is TGTGCCAGCAGCTTAGCGAAAGGGTCCGGGGCCAACGTCCTGACTTTC. The chain links TRBV7-2 to TRBJ2-6; D unclear. Germline V gene sequence: CDR1 SGHTA, CDR2 FQGNSA. The CDR3 contains 16 residues. V was pared by 0 bases and J by 4 bases, with 10 bases between.

J is TRBJ2-3 and V is TRBV2; D unresolved. V shed 5 bases and J shed 0 bases, with 12 bases lying between them. Germline-derived CDR1 and CDR2 are SNHLY and FYNNEI. CDR3 length: 15 residues. The CDR3 coding sequence is TGTGCCAGCAGTCTCGGGTCCTCTAGCACAGATACGCAGTATTTT. Its translation is CASSLGSSSTDTQYF.

V usage is TRBV18 and J usage is TRBJ2-3; D is ambiguous. The CDR3 has 12 residues. V was shortened by 3 bases and J by 1 base, with 2 bases between the two germline ends. Germline values: CDR1 KGHSH, CDR2 LQKENI. The CDR3 DNA reads as TGTGCCAGCTCACCTCGCACAGATACGCAGTATTTT. Translating it yields CASSPRTDTQYF.

The chain recombines TRBV18 with TRBJ1-4, with D unclear. There are 17 residues in the CDR3. V lost 0 bases to trimming and J lost 2 bases, with 13 bases between them. Per germline, CDR1 KGHSH and CDR2 LQKENI. This CDR3 reads CASSPPQAGTTNEKLFF. The CDR3 bases are TGTGCCAGCTCACCACCGCAGGCCGGCACGACTAATGAAAAACTGTTTTTT.

The chain combines TRBV7-9 with TRBJ1-2; tentatively, D is TRBD1 (5 bases). Germline CDR1 is SEHNR and CDR2 is FQNEAQ (reference sequence). This CDR3 region has 15 residues. Trimming took 1 base from V and 4 from J, leaving 13 bases between them. The CDR3 sequence: CASSLGGRQAYGYTF. Written as DNA, the CDR3 is TGTGCCAGCAGCTTAGGGGGGAGGCAGGCCTATGGCTACACCTTC.

This clone was seen only a few times. The chain recombines TRBV5-8 with TRBJ1-2, with 11 bases aligning to TRBD1. The junction had 7 bases not matched to a gene; V was cut back by 1 base and J by 5 bases. CDR3 size: 16 residues. Germline values: CDR1 SGHTS, CDR2 YDEGEE. The CDR3 loop is CASSLTRTGGFYGYTF. The DNA of the CDR3 is TGTGCCAGCAGCTTGACCCGGACAGGGGGCTTTTATGGCTACACCTTC. The full variable domain, in which reference TRBV5-8 and TRBJ1-2 provide the parts outside the CDR3, is EAGVTQSPTHLIKTRGQQATLRCSPISGHTSVYWYQQALGLGLQFLLWYDEGEERNRGNFPPRFSGRQFPNYSSELNVNALELEDSALYLCASSLTRTGGFYGYTFGSGTRLTVV.

The genes are TRBV7-3 and TRBJ1-5; D not certain. Trimming took 6 bases from V and 4 from J, leaving 13 bases between them. There are 14 residues in the CDR3. The germline V gene has CDR1 SGHTA and CDR2 FQGTGA. CDR3 protein: CASSLVPTNQPQHF. The DNA for the CDR3 is TGTGCCAGCAGTTTAGTGCCTACAAATCAGCCCCAGCATTTT.

The genes are TRBV9 and TRBJ2-2; D possibly corresponds to TRBD2 (5 bases). CDR1 and CDR2 from the germline V gene are SGDLS and YYNGEE. This CDR3 region has 14 residues. V was cut by 2 bases and J by 6 bases, with 11 bases left in between. In DNA, the CDR3 is TGTGCCAGCAGCGTCGAGGGTTTCCCCGGGGAGCTGTTTTTT. This codes for CASSVEGFPGELFF.

This chain connects TRBV3-1 (or the pseudogene TRBV3-2) to TRBJ1-1, with 8 bases matching TRBD1. The length of the CDR3 is 15 residues. Per the germline V gene, CDR1 is LGHDT and CDR2 is YNNKEL (reference sequence). The junction had 6 bases not matched to a gene; V was cut back by 4 bases and J by 2 bases. The CDR3 nucleotides read TGTGCCAGCAGCCCTACCGGACAGGGAAACACTGAAGCTTTCTTT. Protein product: CASSPTGQGNTEAFF.

The chain couples TRBV5-8 to TRBJ1-4; TRBD1 agrees at 7 bases. CDR3 size: 15 residues. Germline lookup yields CDR1 SGHTS and CDR2 YDEGEE. Germline trimming cut 5 bases from V and 0 bases from J; bases unmatched to any gene: 4. The CDR3 bases are TGTGCCAGCAGGGGGACAGTTGCAACTAATGAAAAACTGTTTTTT. Protein product: CASRGTVATNEKLFF.

This chain uses TRBV18 with TRBJ1-1; 9 nucleotides match TRBD1. Germline V gives CDR1 KGHSH, CDR2 LQKENI. The CDR3 sequence is 16 residues long. With V trimmed by 7 bases and J by 0 bases, 9 bases remained unmatched. CDR3 nucleotides: TGTGCCAGCTTCCCGGGACAGGGCTTGATGAACACTGAAGCTTTCTTT. Residues: CASFPGQGLMNTEAFF.